The rows below give T cell receptor beta chains drawn from one sample of a study of T cells after yellow fever vaccination. TCRdb reanalysed the 5' RACE reads using MiXCR and keeps one entry per CDR3 protein. Seen here are nearly 550,000 distinct CDR3 sequences, 15% to 20% observed once, and the top ten hold around an eighth. The specimen was PBMCs, collected 15 days after the yellow fever booster vaccination. The receptor set was obtained from a man aged 25-45 years who received the YFV17D yellow fever vaccine. Both conserved end residues are part of each CDR3. A D gene is named only where the DNA matches it firmly. Size tells how often a clone was seen (once, few, many) or the class of an expanded clone, and some rows leave it out.

d_call | j_call | clone_size | v_call | cdr3_aa | cdr3_nt
- | TRBJ2-3 | - | TRBV5-1 | CASRPRGQGRTDTQYF | TGCGCCAGCAGACCCCGGGGGCAGGGACGAACAGATACGCAGTATTTT
TRBD2 | TRBJ2-1 | few | TRBV9 | CASSPGGRDEQFF | TGTGCCAGCAGCCCGGGAGGGCGCGATGAGCAGTTCTTC
- | TRBJ2-5 | - | TRBV14 | CASSRALQETQYF | TGTGCCAGCAGCCGGGCTCTCCAAGAGACCCAGTACTTC
TRBD1 | TRBJ1-2 | - | TRBV29-1 | CSVNRGSNYGYTF | TGCAGCGTTAACAGGGGGTCTAACTATGGCTACACCTTC
- | TRBJ2-5 | - | TRBV4-3 | CASSQEDGIQETQYF | TGCGCCAGCAGCCAGGAGGACGGGATACAAGAGACCCAGTACTTC
TRBD1 | TRBJ1-1 | - | TRBV18 | CASSPGTGMNTEAFF | TGTGCCAGCTCACCCGGGACAGGCATGAACACTGAAGCTTTCTTT
- | TRBJ1-6 | few | TRBV10-3 | CAISESGWGSPLHF | TGTGCCATCAGTGAGTCAGGGTGGGGATCACCCCTCCACTTT
TRBD2 | TRBJ2-2 | once | TRBV29-1 | CSVDSRLAGDGTGELFF | TGCAGCGTTGATAGTAGACTAGCGGGAGACGGCACCGGGGAGCTGTTTTTT
- | TRBJ2-7 | few | TRBV29-1 | CSVEGGPHTEQYF | TGCAGCGTTGAGGGTGGCCCCCACACCGAGCAGTACTTC
TRBD1 | TRBJ2-7 | few | TRBV10-2 | CASSLGTGGEYEQYF | TGCGCCAGCAGCCTCGGGACAGGGGGTGAATACGAGCAGTACTTC
TRBD1 | TRBJ2-3 | - | TRBV29-1 | CSVDEGARTDTQYF | TGCAGCGTTGACGAGGGGGCGAGGACAGATACGCAGTATTTT
- | TRBJ2-2 | many | TRBV6-5 | CASSYLGGELFF | TGTGCCAGCAGTTATCTAGGCGGGGAGCTGTTTTTT
- | TRBJ2-5 | few | TRBV7-2 | CASSLGLPLGWWQETQYF | TGTGCCAGCAGCTTAGGGCTCCCCCTGGGGTGGTGGCAAGAGACCCAGTACTTC
- | TRBJ2-1 | few | TRBV7-2 | CASLLSSYNEQFF | TGTGCCAGCCTCCTTAGCTCCTACAATGAGCAGTTCTTC
- | TRBJ2-5 | few | TRBV12-3/TRBV12-4 | CASSPNSGRETQYF | TGTGCCAGCAGTCCCAACAGCGGTCGAGAGACCCAGTACTTC
TRBD2 | TRBJ2-7 | few | TRBV7-9 | CASSYSGGSNEQYF | TGTGCCAGCAGCTACTCGGGCGGGAGTAACGAGCAGTACTTC
- | TRBJ2-1 | - | TRBV29-1 | CSVDRDNGYNEQFF | TGCAGCGTTGACCGGGACAATGGTTACAATGAGCAGTTCTTC
TRBD2 | TRBJ2-3 | - | TRBV10-3 | CAINGYAGGPEDTQYF | TGTGCCATCAATGGTTATGCGGGAGGGCCGGAGGATACGCAGTATTTT
- | TRBJ2-5 | - | TRBV7-9 | CASTANRVPGETQYF | TGTGCCAGCACCGCTAACCGGGTCCCCGGGGAGACCCAGTACTTC
TRBD2 | TRBJ2-1 | many | TRBV12-3/TRBV12-4 | CASSLGRENEQFF | TGTGCCAGCAGCCTAGGGCGGGAGAATGAGCAGTTCTTC
TRBD2 | TRBJ2-3 | few | TRBV5-1 | CASKPLGGSSDTQYF | TGCGCCAGCAAACCTTTGGGCGGGAGTTCAGATACGCAGTATTTT
- | TRBJ2-7 | - | TRBV20-1 | CSASRPGYSYEQYF | TGCAGTGCTAGTAGGCCAGGTTACTCCTACGAGCAGTACTTC
- | TRBJ2-7 | - | TRBV18 | CASSASPGTRSGAYEQYF | TGTGCCAGCTCAGCGAGTCCCGGGACACGGTCGGGTGCGTACGAGCAGTACTTC
TRBD1 | TRBJ2-3 | - | TRBV15 | CATSRDPRTGRPQYF | TGTGCCACCAGCAGAGATCCCCGGACAGGTCGGCCGCAGTATTTT
TRBD2 | TRBJ2-7 | few | TRBV20-1 | CSARGSGSNYEQYF | TGCAGTGCTAGGGGTAGCGGGAGCAATTACGAGCAGTACTTC
- | TRBJ2-7 | few | TRBV25-1 | CASSEYEGGEQYF | TGTGCCAGCAGTGAATATGAGGGAGGCGAGCAGTACTTC
- | TRBJ2-1 | few | TRBV20-1 | CSARVDPYNEQFF | TGCAGTGCTAGAGTGGACCCTTACAATGAGCAGTTCTTC
- | TRBJ2-7 | - | TRBV10-3 | CAISESTGQAYEQYF | TGTGCCATCAGTGAGTCTACAGGGCAGGCCTACGAGCAGTACTTC
- | TRBJ1-5 | - | TRBV27 | CASSWTQGLNQPQHF | TGTGCCAGCAGTTGGACACAGGGTTTAAATCAGCCCCAGCATTTT
- | TRBJ1-1 | - | TRBV11-1 | CASSSSLGTEAFF | TGTGCCAGCAGCAGCTCATTGGGCACTGAAGCTTTCTTT
- | TRBJ2-7 | few | TRBV9 | CASSPEPGPPYEQYF | TGTGCCAGCAGCCCAGAACCGGGACCCCCCTACGAGCAGTACTTC
TRBD1 | TRBJ1-2 | - | TRBV5-5 | CASSLRTTGGSGGGYTF | TGTGCCAGCAGCTTGAGGACGACAGGGGGCAGCGGTGGAGGCTACACCTTC
- | TRBJ2-1 | - | TRBV7-9 | CASSPMSGTLYNEQFF | TGTGCCAGCAGCCCTATGTCCGGGACTCTATACAATGAGCAGTTCTTC
- | TRBJ2-1 | - | TRBV7-2 | CASSPWTLSYNEQFF | TGTGCCAGCAGCCCCTGGACTCTTTCCTACAATGAGCAGTTCTTC
- | TRBJ2-2 | - | TRBV6-2/TRBV6-3 | CASSTPLRENTGELFF | TGTGCCAGCAGTACCCCCCTTCGCGAAAACACCGGGGAGCTGTTTTTT
- | TRBJ2-3 | - | TRBV12-3/TRBV12-4 | CASSIRTDTQYF | TGTGCCAGCAGTATTCGAACAGATACGCAGTATTTT
- | TRBJ2-5 | few | TRBV19 | CASGDLREETQYF | TGTGCCAGTGGGGACCTAAGAGAAGAGACCCAGTACTTC
TRBD2 | TRBJ2-5 | - | TRBV20-1 | CSAEDPSGSQETQYF | TGCAGTGCGGAGGATCCTAGCGGGAGCCAAGAGACCCAGTACTTC
TRBD1 | TRBJ1-2 | few | TRBV6-2/TRBV6-3 | CASSYGGTAYYGYTF | TGTGCCAGCAGTTACGGCGGGACAGCTTACTATGGCTACACCTTC
- | TRBJ2-2 | few | TRBV20-1 | CSASTGNTGELFF | TGCAGTGCTAGTACGGGGAACACCGGGGAGCTGTTTTTT
- | TRBJ2-7 | - | TRBV29-1 | CSVRTDSYEQYF | TGCAGCGTACGGACGGACTCCTACGAGCAGTACTTC
TRBD2 | TRBJ2-1 | - | TRBV14 | CASSASGGPEQFF | TGTGCCAGCAGCGCTAGCGGGGGACCTGAGCAGTTCTTC
- | TRBJ2-7 | - | TRBV29-1 | CSVGMGQFYEQYF | TGCAGCGTTGGGATGGGGCAGTTTTACGAGCAGTACTTC
- | TRBJ2-4 | few | TRBV3-1 | CASSDQVVGIQYF | TGTGCCAGCAGCGACCAGGTGGTAGGCATTCAGTACTTC
- | TRBJ1-6 | few | TRBV7-9 | CASSLESSPLHF | TGTGCCAGCAGCTTAGAATCATCACCCCTCCACTTT
- | TRBJ2-7 | - | TRBV6-2/TRBV6-3 | CAIQERVNPYEQYF | TGTGCCATCCAGGAGCGGGTCAACCCCTACGAGCAGTACTTC